This T cell receptor (beta chain) was identified in a study of CDR3 diversity in severe acne (dated by TCRdb to the late 2010s). A remark on this clonotype: Which antigen it targets is not known. Base quality data are lacking; no much larger clone is found one base away.

The method behind the library was PCR. These reads were obtained on an Illumina HiSeq 2000. Starting from the raw public reads, TCRdb applied fastp trimming at Q25, assembled clones with MiXCR and retained in-frame beta chains. Every CDR3 protein is listed once, alongside the most common genes and DNA of its rows. A total of roughly 100,000 distinct CDR3 sequences appear in this sample, about half of them only once. The top ten constitute around 12% of the sample. Trimming removed 5 bases from V and 5 bases from J; the gene matches leave 6 bases unexplained. CDR1 SEHNR and CDR2 FQNEAQ are derived from the germline V gene (reference sequence). The CDR3 has 14 amino acids, counting the end cysteine and phenylalanine. CDR3 DNA only is kept here, 42 bases in frame from base 1.

The rearranged chain carries TRBV7-9 and TRBJ2-5; 9 nucleotides in the junction match TRBD2. The receptor was isolated from a male donor with acne. Sequenced: blood. CDR3 loop: CASSVSAGGETQYF. Here is the DNA: TGTGCCAGCAGCGTATCCGCGGGAGGGGAGACCCAGTACTTC. The entire variable domain, with the stretches around the CDR3 drawn from the reference TRBV7-9 and TRBJ2-5 proteins, is DTGVSQNPRHKITKRGQNVTFRCDPISEHNRLYWYRQTLGQGPEFLTYFQNEAQLEKSRLLSDRFSAERPKGSFSTLEIQRTEQGDSAMYLCASSVSAGGETQYFGPGTRLLVL.